Listed here is a single T cell receptor (beta chain). The protocol was immunoSEQ multiplex PCR, while the TCRdb copy is restricted to in-frame clones and leaves out a portion. The sample has more than 50,000 clones, over 75% seen once. The sample comes from a study of control samples from healthy donors and cancer patients. The CDR3 runs to 14 residues. Germline-derived CDR1 and CDR2 are SGDLS and YYNGEE. Trimming removed 0 bases at V and 4 bases at J, with 7 bases between. The chain is built from TRBV9 and TRBJ2-2; D is ambiguous. This TCR came from a woman between 50 and 59 years old with colorectal cancer. Sequencing input: PBMCs. Here the CDR3 reads CASSVDWATGELFF. The CDR3 DNA reads as TGTGCCAGCAGCGTAGATTGGGCCACCGGGGAGCTGTTTTTT.